In its sample, the clone carrying this TCR beta chain was seen a few times. Antigen: not known. Exclusion followed for patients with uncontrolled infection, other autoimmune disease, pregnancy or lactation. The PBMCs studied were ones that came from roughly 9.1 ml fresh peripheral blood. The sample is drawn from a study of T cells in Graves' hyperthyroidism and ophthalmopathy. Whole-study findings and limits: A 13 V-J model separated ophthalmopathy from stable hyperthyroidism.

Amplified TCR beta CDR3 regions derived from RNA transcripts. When the TCR CDR3 underwent first-round RT-PCR, the HTBI primer set was used. Each CDR3 protein is one row after TCRdb ran MiXCR on the multiplex PCR reads. This table has around 370,000 distinct CDR3 sequences, roughly 20% appearing once. Material: blood. The clonotype was recovered from a man between 18 and 29 years old with Graves' ophthalmopathy.

This CDR3 is CASSQVGRGSNQPQHF. CDR3 in DNA: TGCGCCAGCAGCCAAGTGGGTCGGGGTAGCAATCAGCCCCAGCATTTT. The rearrangement links TRBV4-1 to TRBJ1-5; D gene unclear. Deletions cut 1 base from V and 0 bases from J, with 10 bases between. The CDR3 spans 16 residues. Per the germline V gene, CDR1 is MGHRA and CDR2 is YSYEKL.